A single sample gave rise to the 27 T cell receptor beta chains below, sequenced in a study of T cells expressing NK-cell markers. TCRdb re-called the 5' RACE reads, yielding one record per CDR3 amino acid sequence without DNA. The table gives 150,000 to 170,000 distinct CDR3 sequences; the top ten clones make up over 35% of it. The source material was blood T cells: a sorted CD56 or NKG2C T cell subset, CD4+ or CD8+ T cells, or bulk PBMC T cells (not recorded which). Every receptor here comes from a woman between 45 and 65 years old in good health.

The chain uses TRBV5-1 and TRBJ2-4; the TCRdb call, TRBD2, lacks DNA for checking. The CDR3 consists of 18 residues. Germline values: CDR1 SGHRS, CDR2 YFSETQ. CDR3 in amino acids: CASSLVPGAALVKNIQYF.

CDR3: CASSSPGSAEDTIYF. This chain connects TRBV7-9 to TRBJ1-3; the D call from TCRdb, TRBD1, cannot be confirmed without DNA. This CDR3 is built from 15 residues. Per germline, CDR1 SEHNR and CDR2 FQNEAQ (reference sequence). Based on the CDR3 plus reference TRBV7-9 and TRBJ1-3, the full variable domain is DTGVSQNPRHKITKRGQNVTFRCDPISEHNRLYWYRQTLGQGPEFLTYFQNEAQLEKSRLLSDRFSAERPKGSFSTLEIQRTEQGDSAMYLCASSSPGSAEDTIYFGEGSWLTVV.

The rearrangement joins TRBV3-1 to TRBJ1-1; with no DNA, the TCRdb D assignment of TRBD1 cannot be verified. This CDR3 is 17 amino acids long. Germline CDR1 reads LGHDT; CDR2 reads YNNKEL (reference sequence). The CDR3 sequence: CASSQVRPPIMNTEAFF.

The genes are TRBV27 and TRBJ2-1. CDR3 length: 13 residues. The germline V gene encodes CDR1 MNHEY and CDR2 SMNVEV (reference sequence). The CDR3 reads CASTPRTYNEQFF.

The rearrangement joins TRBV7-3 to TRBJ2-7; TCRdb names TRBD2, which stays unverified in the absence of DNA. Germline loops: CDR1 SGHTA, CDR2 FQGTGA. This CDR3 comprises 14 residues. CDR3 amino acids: CASSTGPTSYEQYF. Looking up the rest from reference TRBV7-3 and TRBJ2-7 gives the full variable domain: GAGVSQTPSNKVTEKGKYVELRCDPISGHTALYWYRQSLGQGPEFLIYFQGTGAADDSGLPNDRFFAVRPEGSVSTLKIQRTERGDSAVYLCASSTGPTSYEQYFGPGTRLTVT.

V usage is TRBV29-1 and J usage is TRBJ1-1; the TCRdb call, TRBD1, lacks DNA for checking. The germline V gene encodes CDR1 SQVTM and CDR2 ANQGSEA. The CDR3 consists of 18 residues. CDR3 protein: CSVEGWGQPTGVNTEAFF.

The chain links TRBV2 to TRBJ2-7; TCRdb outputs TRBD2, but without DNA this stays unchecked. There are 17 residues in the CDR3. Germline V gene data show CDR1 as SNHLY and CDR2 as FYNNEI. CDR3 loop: CASSARLAGGPGYEQYF.

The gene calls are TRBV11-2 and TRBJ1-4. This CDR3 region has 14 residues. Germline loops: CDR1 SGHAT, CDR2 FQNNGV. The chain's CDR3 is CASSRGPYNEKLFF. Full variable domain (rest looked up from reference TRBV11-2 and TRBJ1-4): EAGVAQSPRYKIIEKRQSVAFWCNPISGHATLYWYQQILGQGPKLLIQFQNNGVVDDSQLPKDRFSAERLKGVDSTLKIQPAKLEDSAVYLCASSRGPYNEKLFFGSGTQLSVL.

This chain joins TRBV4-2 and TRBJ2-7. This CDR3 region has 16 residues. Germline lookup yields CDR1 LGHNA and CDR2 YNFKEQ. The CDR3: CASSQSEREPSYEQYF.

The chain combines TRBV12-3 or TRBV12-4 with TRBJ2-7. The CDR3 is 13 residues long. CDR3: CASSLAVGYEQYF.

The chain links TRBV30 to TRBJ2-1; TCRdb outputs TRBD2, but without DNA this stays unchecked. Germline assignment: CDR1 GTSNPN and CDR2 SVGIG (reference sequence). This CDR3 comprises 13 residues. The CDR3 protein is CAWSLGGSYEQFF.

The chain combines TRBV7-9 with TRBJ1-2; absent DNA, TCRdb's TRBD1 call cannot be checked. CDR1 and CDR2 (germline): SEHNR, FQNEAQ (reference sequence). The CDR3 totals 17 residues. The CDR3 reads CASSSVRSRGSNYGYTF.

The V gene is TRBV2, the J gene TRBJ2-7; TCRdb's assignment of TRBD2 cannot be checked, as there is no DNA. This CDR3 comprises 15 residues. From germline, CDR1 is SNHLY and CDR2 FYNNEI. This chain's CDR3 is CASRGVGRSTYEQYF.

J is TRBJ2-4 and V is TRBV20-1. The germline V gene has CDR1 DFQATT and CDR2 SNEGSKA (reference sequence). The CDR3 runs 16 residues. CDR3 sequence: CSAREEQLQAKNIQYF.

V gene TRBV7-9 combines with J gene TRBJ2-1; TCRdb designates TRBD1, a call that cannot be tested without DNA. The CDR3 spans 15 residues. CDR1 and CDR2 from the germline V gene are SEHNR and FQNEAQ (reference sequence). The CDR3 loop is CASSLAPEGVHEQFF.

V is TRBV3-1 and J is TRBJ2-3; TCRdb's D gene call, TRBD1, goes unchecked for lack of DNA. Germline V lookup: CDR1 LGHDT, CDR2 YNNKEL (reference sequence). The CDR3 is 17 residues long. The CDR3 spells CASSQEYPGQPSDTQYF.

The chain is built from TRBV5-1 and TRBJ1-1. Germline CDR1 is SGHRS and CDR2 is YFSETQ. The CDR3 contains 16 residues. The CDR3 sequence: CASSFSQGSMNTEAFF.

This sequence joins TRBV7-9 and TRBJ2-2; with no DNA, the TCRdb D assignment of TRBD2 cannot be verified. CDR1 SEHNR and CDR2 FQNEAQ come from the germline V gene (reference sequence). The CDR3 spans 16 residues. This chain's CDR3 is CASSQPGLDKTGELFF.

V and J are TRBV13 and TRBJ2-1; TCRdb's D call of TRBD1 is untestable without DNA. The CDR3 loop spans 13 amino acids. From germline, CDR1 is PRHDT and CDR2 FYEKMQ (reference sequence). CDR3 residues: CASSTTGLNEQFF.

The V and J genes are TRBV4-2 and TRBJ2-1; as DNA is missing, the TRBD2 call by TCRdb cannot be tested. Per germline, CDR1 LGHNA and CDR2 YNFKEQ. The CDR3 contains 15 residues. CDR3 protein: CASSPSRTSGPEQFF.

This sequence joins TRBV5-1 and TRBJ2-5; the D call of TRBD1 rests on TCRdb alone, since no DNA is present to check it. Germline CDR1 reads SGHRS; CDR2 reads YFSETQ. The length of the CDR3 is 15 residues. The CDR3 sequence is CASSTSQGRGETQYF.

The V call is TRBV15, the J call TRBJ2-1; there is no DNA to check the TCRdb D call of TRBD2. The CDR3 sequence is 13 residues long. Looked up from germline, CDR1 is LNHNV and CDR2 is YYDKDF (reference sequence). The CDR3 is CATGDGSGVEQFF. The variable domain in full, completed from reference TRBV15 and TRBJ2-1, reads DAMVIQNPRYQVTQFGKPVTLSCSQTLNHNVMYWYQQKSSQAPKLLFHYYDKDFNNEADTPDNFQSRRPNTSFCFLDIRSPGLGDTAMYLCATGDGSGVEQFFGPGTRLTVL.

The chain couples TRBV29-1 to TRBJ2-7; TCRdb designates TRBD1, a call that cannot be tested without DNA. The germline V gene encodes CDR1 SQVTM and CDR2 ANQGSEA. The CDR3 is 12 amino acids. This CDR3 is CSATDRTYEQYF.

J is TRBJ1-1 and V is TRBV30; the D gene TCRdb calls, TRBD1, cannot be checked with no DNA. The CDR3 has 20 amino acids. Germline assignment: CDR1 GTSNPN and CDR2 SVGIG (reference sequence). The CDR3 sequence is CAWSGFHEDRGESTYTEAFF.

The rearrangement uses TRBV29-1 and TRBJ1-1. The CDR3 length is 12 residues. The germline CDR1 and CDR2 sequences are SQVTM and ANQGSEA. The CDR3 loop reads CSVEGPASEAFF.

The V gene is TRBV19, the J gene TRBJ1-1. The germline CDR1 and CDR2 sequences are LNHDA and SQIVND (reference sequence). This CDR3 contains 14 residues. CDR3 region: CASSIADGDTEAFF.

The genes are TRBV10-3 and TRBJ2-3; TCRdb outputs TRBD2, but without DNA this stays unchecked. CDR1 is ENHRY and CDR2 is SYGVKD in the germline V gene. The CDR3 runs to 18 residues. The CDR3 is CAIRAHLAQTSGTDTQYF.